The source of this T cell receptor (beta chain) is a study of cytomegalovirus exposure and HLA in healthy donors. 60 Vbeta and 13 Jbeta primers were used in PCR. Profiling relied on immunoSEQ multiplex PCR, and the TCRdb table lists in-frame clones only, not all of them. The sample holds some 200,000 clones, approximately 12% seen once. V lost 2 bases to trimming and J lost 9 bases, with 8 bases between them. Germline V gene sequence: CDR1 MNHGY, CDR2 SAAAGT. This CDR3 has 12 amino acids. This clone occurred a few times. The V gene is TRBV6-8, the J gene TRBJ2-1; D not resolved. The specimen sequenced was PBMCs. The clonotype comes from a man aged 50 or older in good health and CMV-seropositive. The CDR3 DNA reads TGTGCCAGCAGTTACCGGGTGCCTGAGCAGTTCTTC. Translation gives CASSYRVPEQFF.